These 24 T cell receptor beta chains came from one sample sequenced in a study of regulatory T cells in long-lasting Graves disease. Libraries of TCR beta came from iRepertoire HTBI primers plus Arm-PCR of CDR3 regions. TCRdb recomputed calls from the multiplex PCR reads with MiXCR, one row per CDR3 protein. The table shows 310,000 or so distinct CDR3 sequences, with around 20% occurring only once. Indicated time point: persistent/refractory GD, antithyroid drugs over 5 years with positive TRAb. From RNA extracted from PBMCs, the TCR library was made. The sequences come from peripheral blood mononuclear cells (PBMCs), collected when the disease was refractory, from a patient treated with antithyroid drugs. The receptors shown here come from a female donor with Graves disease.

This clonotype was seen repeatedly, ten times or more. The chain uses TRBV20-1 and TRBJ2-7; the D gene is possibly TRBD1 (6 bases). CDR1 and CDR2 (germline): DFQATT, SNEGSKA (reference sequence). V was pared by 0 bases and J by 9 bases, with 21 bases between. The CDR3 covers 15 residues. In DNA form, the CDR3 reads TGCAGTGCTAGAGACCACAGGGTCTCCCCTACGAGGCAGTACTTC. Translation gives CSARDHRVSPTRQYF.

The chain has TRBV29-1 and TRBJ2-7, with 7 bases identical to TRBD2. The ends lost 3 bases at V and 4 bases at J; junction bases unmatched: 3. The CDR3 is made up of 12 amino acids. The germline V gene has CDR1 SQVTM and CDR2 ANQGSEA. The CDR3 bases are TGCAGCGTTGACGTGGGGGGGTACGAGCAGTACTTC. Its protein product is CSVDVGGYEQYF.

This clonotype was detected only a few times. The chain links TRBV28 to TRBJ1-2; D unclear. The CDR3 has 16 amino acids. Germline V gene sequence: CDR1 MDHEN, CDR2 SYDVKM. Trimming took off 7 bases at V and 10 bases at J, with 28 bases between the two ends. The CDR3 DNA is TGTGCCAGCAAGGGATCGCCGGGTCTCCGGGCCCTGGACTACACCTTC. Its protein product is CASKGSPGLRALDYTF.

The table lists this clonotype with many counts. The chain has TRBV27 and TRBJ1-2; unclear D gene. The V and J ends lost 0 bases and 4 bases respectively, with 6 bases between them. Germline V gene sequence: CDR1 MNHEY, CDR2 SMNVEV (reference sequence). There are 13 residues in the CDR3. Written as DNA, the CDR3 is TGTGCCAGCAGTTTATCGTACAGCTATGGCTACACCTTC. Translated: CASSLSYSYGYTF.

This clonotype was seen repeatedly, ten times or more. The chain has TRBV12-3 or TRBV12-4 and TRBJ2-5; 7 nucleotides match TRBD1. J lost 4 bases, V lost 4 bases, and 6 bases had no gene match. The CDR3 loop spans 14 amino acids. The DNA of the CDR3 is TGTGCCAGCAGTTACGACAGGGTCCGAGAGACCCAGTACTTC. Translating gives CASSYDRVRETQYF.

This clonotype was observed once. A much larger clonotype is one base distant, so this may be a read error. This sequence joins TRBV6-5 and TRBJ1-1; weak D call: TRBD1 (5 bases). V was pared by 2 bases and J by 10 bases, with 11 bases between. CDR3 length equals 12 residues. Germline V gene sequence: CDR1 MNHEY, CDR2 SVGAGI. CDR3 sequence reads: CASSYRGSGAFF. The DNA for the CDR3 is TGTGCCAGCAGTTACAGGGGATCTGGAGCTTTCTTT.

This clonotype was observed many times. The chain couples TRBV11-2 to TRBJ1-1; D unresolved. Trimming removed 3 bases from V and 4 bases from J, with 6 bases in between. In germline, CDR1 is SGHAT, CDR2 FQNNGV. The CDR3 is made up of 12 amino acids. In DNA, the CDR3 is TGTGCCAGCAGCTTTAACCCCACTGAAGCTTTCTTT. Amino acids: CASSFNPTEAFF.

The rearrangement uses TRBV28 and TRBJ2-3; D is ambiguous. This CDR3 has 14 residues. Looked up from germline, CDR1 is MDHEN and CDR2 is SYDVKM. V lost 4 bases and J lost 0, with 8 bases in between. The CDR3 here is CASSSARSTDTQYF. As DNA, the CDR3 is TGTGCCAGCAGTTCCGCGCGGAGCACAGATACGCAGTATTTT.

There are a few counts of this clonotype. The chain recombines TRBV3-1 with TRBJ1-6; possible D gene TRBD1, 5 bases. CDR3 length: 14 residues. The V end lost 6 bases, the J end lost 2 bases, and 8 bases lay between the germline ends. In germline, CDR1 is LGHDT, CDR2 YNNKEL (reference sequence). The CDR3 DNA is TGTGCCAGCAGGGGGACGGCCTATAATTCACCCCTCCACTTT. Translating it yields CASRGTAYNSPLHF.

This sequence joins TRBV5-1 and TRBJ2-3, with 8 bases aligning to TRBD1. The trim removed 2 bases at V and 2 bases at J, leaving 4 bases unmatched. This CDR3 region has 15 residues. Germline V lookup: CDR1 SGHRS, CDR2 YFSETQ. The CDR3 protein is CASSFGQGLTDTQYF. The CDR3 DNA sequence: TGCGCCAGCAGCTTTGGACAGGGCCTCACAGATACGCAGTATTTT. Supplemented by reference TRBV5-1 and TRBJ2-3, the full variable domain reads KAGVTQTPRYLIKTRGQQVTLSCSPISGHRSVSWYQQTPGQGLQFLFEYFSETQRNKGNFPGRFSGRQFSNSRSEMNVSTLELGDSALYLCASSFGQGLTDTQYFGPGTRLTVL.

This clonotype was counted at least ten times. V gene TRBV7-2 combines with J gene TRBJ2-7; weak D call: TRBD2 (5 bases). The CDR3 totals 14 residues. CDR1 is SGHTA and CDR2 is FQGNSA in the germline V gene. The V end lost 5 bases, the J end lost 7 bases, and 18 bases lay between the germline ends. CDR3 coding DNA: TGTGCCAGCAGCCCCTGGACTCCAGACACAGAGCAGTACTTC. The encoded protein is CASSPWTPDTEQYF.

Concerning this clonotype itself: With only one base between it and a far larger clone, this is likely a read error. The genes are TRBV6-9 and TRBJ1-2; 7 bases are shared with TRBD1. The CDR3 has 15 amino acids. Unmatched junction bases numbered 4, after V lost 3 bases and J lost 0 bases. Germline V gene lookup returns CDR1 MNHGY and CDR2 SVAAGI. Here the CDR3 DNA reads TGTGCCAGCAGTTACTACAGGGGAGCTAACTATGGCTACACCTTC. Translating gives CASSYYRGANYGYTF.

This clonotype came up many times. CDR3 region: CASSLGGRAYEQYF. CDR3 in DNA: TGTGCCAGCAGTTTAGGGGGGAGGGCCTACGAGCAGTACTTC. The rearrangement joins TRBV28 to TRBJ2-7; the match to TRBD2 covers 7 bases. Germline V CDR1 and CDR2: MDHEN, SYDVKM. The CDR3 has 14 residues. V lost 2 bases, J lost 2 bases, and 3 bases stayed unmatched.

This clonotype was counted many times. The chain links TRBV12-3 or TRBV12-4 to TRBJ2-2, with 8 bases aligning to TRBD1. Trimming at V came to 2 bases and at J to 4 bases, leaving 18 bases not matched to a gene. The CDR3 length is 20 residues. The CDR3 reads CASSLSLRTGISGRTGELFF. The CDR3 DNA follows: TGTGCCAGCAGTTTAAGCCTGAGGACAGGGATTAGCGGACGCACCGGGGAGCTGTTTTTT.

This sequence joins TRBV2 and TRBJ1-3, with D possibly matching TRBD1 (5 bases). Germline V gene sequence: CDR1 SNHLY, CDR2 FYNNEI. Deletions cut 10 bases from V and 5 bases from J, with 12 bases between. The CDR3 length is 12 residues. CDR3 DNA: TGTGCCATAGTGGGGGGTCGAAACACCATATATTTT. As protein: CAIVGGRNTIYF.

The chain uses TRBV12-3 or TRBV12-4 and TRBJ2-3; D not resolved. The CDR3 has 19 amino acids. The ends were cut back, 2 bases at V and 2 bases at J, with 23 bases in the middle. The CDR3 here is CASSLPPLTIRRNTDTQYF. The CDR3 DNA reads as TGTGCCAGCAGTTTACCCCCCCTGACAATCAGAAGGAACACAGATACGCAGTATTTT.

This chain's CDR3 is CASSPYAGHNQPQHF. In DNA form, the CDR3 reads TGTGCCAGCAGTCCTTACGCGGGGCACAATCAGCCCCAGCATTTT. The chain combines TRBV6-2 or TRBV6-3 with TRBJ1-5, with D possibly being TRBD1 (5 bases). Germline V CDR1 and CDR2: MNHEY, SVGEGT. The germline V and J ends were trimmed by 5 bases and 3 bases, with 14 bases remaining between them. This CDR3 has 15 residues.

The chain combines TRBV28 with TRBJ2-7; D is perhaps TRBD2 (7 bases). Trimming took off 6 bases at V and 6 bases at J, with 33 bases between the two ends. Looked up from germline, CDR1 is MDHEN and CDR2 is SYDVKM. The CDR3 is 19 amino acids. CDR3 nucleotides: TGTGCCAGCAGACTCACAGGGTTCTGGTTTGCGGGAGACTTCTCCGAGCAGTACTTC. Translating gives CASRLTGFWFAGDFSEQYF.

In regard to this clonotype: With a much larger clone just one base away, this may be a read error. Because it lacks the conserved phenylalanine or tryptophan at the end, this CDR3 is likely a read error. The chain recombines TRBV6-2 or TRBV6-3 with TRBJ1-2, with 9 nucleotides matching TRBD1. The CDR3 is made up of 13 amino acids. Germline assignment: CDR1 MNHEY and CDR2 SVGEGT. The J segment lost 4 bases and the V segment lost 7 bases, leaving 4 bases of the junction unmatched. This CDR3 is CASTTGGSYGYTL. The CDR3 DNA reads TGTGCCAGCACCACAGGGGGCTCCTATGGCTACACCCTC.

This clonotype was picked up a small number of times. The CDR3 sequence: CASSPISGGLYAGYTF. DNA of the CDR3: TGTGCCAGCAGCCCAATATCTGGGGGTTTGTATGCGGGCTACACCTTC. The chain uses TRBV11-2 and TRBJ1-2; tentative D call: TRBD1 (5 bases). Deletions cut 5 bases from V and 8 bases from J, with 24 bases between. This CDR3 has 16 residues. Germline V lookup: CDR1 SGHAT, CDR2 FQNNGV.

The DNA for the CDR3 is TGCAGTGCGATAGGGAGGGGATGGAATAATTCACCCCTCCACTTT. Amino acid sequence: CSAIGRGWNNSPLHF. The chain joins TRBV20-1 to TRBJ1-6; D is possibly TRBD1 (5 bases). Germline lookup yields CDR1 DFQATT and CDR2 SNEGSKA (reference sequence). The CDR3 has 15 residues. V shed 6 bases and J shed 5 bases, with 17 bases lying between them.

This clonotype appeared many times. The J gene is TRBJ1-1, the V gene TRBV11-3; D gene uncertain. Trimming removed 0 bases from V and 1 base from J, with 15 bases in between. Germline V CDR1 and CDR2: SGHNT, YENEEA. The CDR3 is made up of 17 amino acids. In DNA form, the CDR3 reads TGTGCCAGCAGCTTAGATCTACGACGGAACTCGAACACTGAAGCTTTCTTT. Translated: CASSLDLRRNSNTEAFF.

This clonotype has a handful of counts. This chain joins TRBV2 and TRBJ2-4; 7 bases line up with TRBD2. This CDR3 is built from 11 residues. Looked up from germline, CDR1 is SNHLY and CDR2 is FYNNEI. Trimming at V came to 9 bases and at J to 6 bases, leaving 2 bases not matched to a gene. CDR3 coding DNA: TGTGCCAGGGGGGAGGGAAACATTCAGTACTTC. Its protein is CARGEGNIQYF.

Comments on this clonotype: At one end, the junction sequence differs from germline, possibly due to a read error. V and J are TRBV28 and TRBJ2-5; 8 nucleotides match TRBD2. Germline values: CDR1 MDHEN, CDR2 SYDVKM. This CDR3 is built from 15 residues. CDR3 DNA: TGTGTCAGCAGCGATGCGGGAGGATGGTGGGAGACCCAGTACTTC. Its translation: CVSSDAGGWWETQYF.